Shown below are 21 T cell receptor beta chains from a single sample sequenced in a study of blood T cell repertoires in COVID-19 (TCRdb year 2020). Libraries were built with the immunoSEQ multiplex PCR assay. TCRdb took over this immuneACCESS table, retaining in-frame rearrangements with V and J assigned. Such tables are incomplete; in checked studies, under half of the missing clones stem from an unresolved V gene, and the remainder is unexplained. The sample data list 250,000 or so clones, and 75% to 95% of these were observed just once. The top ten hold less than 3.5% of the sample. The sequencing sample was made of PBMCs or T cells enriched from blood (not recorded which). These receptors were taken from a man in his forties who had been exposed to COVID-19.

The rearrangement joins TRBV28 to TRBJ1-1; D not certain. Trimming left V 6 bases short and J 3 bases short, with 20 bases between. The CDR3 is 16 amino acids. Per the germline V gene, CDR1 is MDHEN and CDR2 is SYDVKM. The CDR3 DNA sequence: TGTGCCAGCAGCCACCCCGCGAGGGTTGAGTACACTGAAGCTTTCTTT. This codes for CASSHPARVEYTEAFF.

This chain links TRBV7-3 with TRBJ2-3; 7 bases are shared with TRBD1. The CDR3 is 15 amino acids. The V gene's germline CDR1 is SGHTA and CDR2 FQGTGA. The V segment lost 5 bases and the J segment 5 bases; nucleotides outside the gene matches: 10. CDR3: CASSDQGVRGDTQYF. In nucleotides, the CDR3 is TGTGCCAGCAGCGACCAGGGGGTAAGAGGAGATACGCAGTATTTT.

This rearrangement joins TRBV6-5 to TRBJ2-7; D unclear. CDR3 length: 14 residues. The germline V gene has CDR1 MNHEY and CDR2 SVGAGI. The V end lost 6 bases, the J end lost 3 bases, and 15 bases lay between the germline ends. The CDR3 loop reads CASSRGPPYYEQYF. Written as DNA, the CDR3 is TGTGCCAGCAGCCGTGGCCCCCCTTACTACGAGCAGTACTTC.

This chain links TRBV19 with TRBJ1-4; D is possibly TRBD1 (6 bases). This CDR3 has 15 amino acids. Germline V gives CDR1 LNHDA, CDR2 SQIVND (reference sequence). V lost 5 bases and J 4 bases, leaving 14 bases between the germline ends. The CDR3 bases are TGTGCCAGTAGTGCGGCGACAGGAGTTAATGAAAAACTGTTTTTT. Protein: CASSAATGVNEKLFF.

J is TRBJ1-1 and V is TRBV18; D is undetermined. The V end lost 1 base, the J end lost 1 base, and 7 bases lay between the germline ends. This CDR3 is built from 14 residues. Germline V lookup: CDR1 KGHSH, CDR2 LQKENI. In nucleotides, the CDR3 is TGTGCCAGCTCACCACGAGCAGGGAACACTGAAGCTTTCTTT. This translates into CASSPRAGNTEAFF.

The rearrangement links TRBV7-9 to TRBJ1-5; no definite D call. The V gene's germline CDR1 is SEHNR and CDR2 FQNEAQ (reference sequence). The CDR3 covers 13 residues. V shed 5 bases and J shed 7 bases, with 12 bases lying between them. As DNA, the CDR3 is TGTGCCAGCAGCACAGAGGGAAGCCAGCCCCAGCATTTT. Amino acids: CASSTEGSQPQHF.

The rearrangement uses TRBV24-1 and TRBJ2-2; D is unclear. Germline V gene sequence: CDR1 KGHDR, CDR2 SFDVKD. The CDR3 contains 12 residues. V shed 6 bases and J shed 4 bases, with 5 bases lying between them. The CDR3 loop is CATSRVTGELFF. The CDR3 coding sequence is TGTGCCACCAGTAGAGTCACCGGGGAGCTGTTTTTT.

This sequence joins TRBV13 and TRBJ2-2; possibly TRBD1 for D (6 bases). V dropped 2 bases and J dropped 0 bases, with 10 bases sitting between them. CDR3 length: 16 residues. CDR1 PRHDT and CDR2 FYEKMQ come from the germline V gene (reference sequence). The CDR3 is CASSLQGRANTGELFF. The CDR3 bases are TGTGCCAGCAGCTTACAGGGGCGGGCGAACACCGGGGAGCTGTTTTTT. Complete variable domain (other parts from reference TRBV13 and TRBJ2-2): AAGVIQSPRHLIKEKRETATLKCYPIPRHDTVYWYQQGPGQDPQFLISFYEKMQSDKGSIPDRFSAQQFSDYHSELNMSSLELGDSALYFCASSLQGRANTGELFFGEGSRLTVL.

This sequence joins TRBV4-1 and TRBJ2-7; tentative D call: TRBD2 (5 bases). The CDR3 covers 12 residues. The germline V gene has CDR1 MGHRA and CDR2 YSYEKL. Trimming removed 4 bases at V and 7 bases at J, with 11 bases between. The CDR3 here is CASSRVSGEQYF. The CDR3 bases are TGCGCCAGCAGCCGGGTATCGGGAGAGCAGTACTTC.

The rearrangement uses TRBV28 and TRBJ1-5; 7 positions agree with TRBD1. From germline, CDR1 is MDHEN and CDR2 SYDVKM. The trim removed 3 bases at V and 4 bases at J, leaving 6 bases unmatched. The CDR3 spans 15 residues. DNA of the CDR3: TGTGCCAGCAGTTTTGTGGCACAGGGGAATCAGCCCCAGCATTTT. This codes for CASSFVAQGNQPQHF. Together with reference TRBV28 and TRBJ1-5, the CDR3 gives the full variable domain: DVKVTQSSRYLVKRTGEKVFLECVQDMDHENMFWYRQDPGLGLRLIYFSYDVKMKEKGDIPEGYSVSREKKERFSLILESASTNQTSMYLCASSFVAQGNQPQHFGDGTRLSIL.

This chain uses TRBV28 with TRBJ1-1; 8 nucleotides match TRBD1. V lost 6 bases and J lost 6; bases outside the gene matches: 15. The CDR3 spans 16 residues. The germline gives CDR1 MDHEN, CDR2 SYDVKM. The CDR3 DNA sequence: TGTGCCAGCAGGCCCACAGGGGGGGCGCTTGGGTCTGAAGCTTTCTTT. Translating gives CASRPTGGALGSEAFF.

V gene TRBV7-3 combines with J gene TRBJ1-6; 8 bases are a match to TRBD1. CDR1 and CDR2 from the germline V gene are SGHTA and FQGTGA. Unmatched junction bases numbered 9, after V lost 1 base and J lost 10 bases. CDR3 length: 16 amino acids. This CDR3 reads CASSLRAGGTGSPLHF. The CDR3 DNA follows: TGTGCCAGCAGCTTAAGAGCAGGGGGCACAGGATCACCCCTCCACTTT.

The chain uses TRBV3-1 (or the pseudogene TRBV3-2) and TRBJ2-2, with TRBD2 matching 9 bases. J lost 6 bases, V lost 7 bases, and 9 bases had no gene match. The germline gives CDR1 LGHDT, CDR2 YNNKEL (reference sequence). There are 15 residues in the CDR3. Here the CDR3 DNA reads TGTGCCAGCAAGCAGGCAGCGGGAGGCCCCGGGGAGCTGTTTTTT. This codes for CASKQAAGGPGELFF.

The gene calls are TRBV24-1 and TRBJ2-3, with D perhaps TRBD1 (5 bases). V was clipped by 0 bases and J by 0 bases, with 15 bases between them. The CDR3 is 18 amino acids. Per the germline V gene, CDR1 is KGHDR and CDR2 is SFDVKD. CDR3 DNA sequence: TGTGCCACCAGTGATTTGCCCCATACAGGTTCTAGCACAGATACGCAGTATTTT. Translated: CATSDLPHTGSSTDTQYF.

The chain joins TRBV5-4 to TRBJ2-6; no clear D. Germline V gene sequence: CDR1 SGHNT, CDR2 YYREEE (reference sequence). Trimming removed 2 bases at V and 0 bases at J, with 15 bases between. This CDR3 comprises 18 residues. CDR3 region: CASSLEAAKSSGANVLTF. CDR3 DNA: TGTGCCAGCAGCTTAGAGGCAGCGAAGAGCTCTGGGGCCAACGTCCTGACTTTC.

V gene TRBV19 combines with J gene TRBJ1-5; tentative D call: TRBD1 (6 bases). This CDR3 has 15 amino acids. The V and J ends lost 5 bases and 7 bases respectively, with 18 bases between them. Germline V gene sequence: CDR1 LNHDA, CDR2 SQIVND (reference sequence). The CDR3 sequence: CASSLEYRAGQPQHF. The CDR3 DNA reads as TGTGCCAGTAGTCTCGAATACAGGGCGGGCCAGCCCCAGCATTTT.

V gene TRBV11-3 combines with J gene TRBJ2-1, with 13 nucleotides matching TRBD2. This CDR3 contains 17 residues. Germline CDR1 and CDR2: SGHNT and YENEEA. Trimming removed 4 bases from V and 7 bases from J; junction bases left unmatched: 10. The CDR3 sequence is CASSYGGGLAGRNEQFF. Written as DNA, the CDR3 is TGTGCCAGCAGCTATGGTGGGGGACTAGCGGGAAGAAATGAGCAGTTCTTC.

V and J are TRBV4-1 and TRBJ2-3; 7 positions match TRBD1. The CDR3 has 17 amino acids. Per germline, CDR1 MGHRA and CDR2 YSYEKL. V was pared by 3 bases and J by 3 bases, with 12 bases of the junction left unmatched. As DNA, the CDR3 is TGCGCCAGCAGCCATCCCATTAGGGGGCATGATACAGATACGCAGTATTTT. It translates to CASSHPIRGHDTDTQYF.

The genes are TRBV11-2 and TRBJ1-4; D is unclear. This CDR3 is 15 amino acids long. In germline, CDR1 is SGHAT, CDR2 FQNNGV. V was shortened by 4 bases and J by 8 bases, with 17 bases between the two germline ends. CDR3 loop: CASSSGVRPGEKLFF. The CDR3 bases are TGTGCCAGCAGCTCAGGTGTTCGGCCTGGGGAAAAACTGTTTTTT.

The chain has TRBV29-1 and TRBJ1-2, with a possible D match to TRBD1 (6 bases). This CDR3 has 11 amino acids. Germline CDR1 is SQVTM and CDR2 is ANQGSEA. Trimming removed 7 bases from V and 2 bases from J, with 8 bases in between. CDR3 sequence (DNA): TGCAGCGCCGGACAGAACTATGGCTACACCTTC. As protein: CSAGQNYGYTF.

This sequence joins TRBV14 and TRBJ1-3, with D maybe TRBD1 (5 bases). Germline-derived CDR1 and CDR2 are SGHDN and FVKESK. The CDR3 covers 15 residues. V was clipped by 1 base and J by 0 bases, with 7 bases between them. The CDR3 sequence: CASSQGRVSGNTIYF. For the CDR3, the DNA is TGTGCCAGCAGCCAAGGCAGGGTCTCTGGAAACACCATATATTTT.